The 31 T cell receptor beta chains below all came from one sample that was sequenced in a study of OX40 agonist ivuxolimab in advanced cancers. Sequenced by immunoSEQ multiplex PCR; TCRdb stores in-frame clones only, minus some. This table has around 8,000 clones, around 85% appearing once. The specimen was CD4+ or CD8+ T cells sorted from blood, collected in a trial of the OX40 agonist ivuxolimab. All receptors derive from an adult with an advanced solid tumor such as melanoma, head and neck, liver or kidney cancer.

Only a few counts were recorded for this clone. This chain uses TRBV6-1 with TRBJ2-7, with unresolved D. Trimming removed 1 base from V and 6 bases from J, with 10 bases in between. Germline-derived CDR1 and CDR2 are MNHNS and SASEGT. The CDR3 loop spans 13 amino acids. CDR3 DNA: TGTGCCAGCAGTGAAGGGAGAGCCATCGAGCAGTACTTC. This codes for CASSEGRAIEQYF.

This clone was seen only once. The chain joins TRBV2 to TRBJ2-2; perhaps TRBD1 as D (5 bases). Trimming stripped 1 base from V and 2 bases from J, with 14 bases between. The CDR3 has 17 amino acids. Germline lookup yields CDR1 SNHLY and CDR2 FYNNEI. As DNA, the CDR3 is TGTGCCAGCAGTGAAGGGGGCTGGGGCAAAAACACCGGGGAGCTGTTTTTT. This encodes CASSEGGWGKNTGELFF.

Sample share makes this clone medium-sized (0.01 to 0.1%). This rearrangement joins TRBV11-2 to TRBJ2-7; D is perhaps TRBD1 (5 bases). The CDR3 sequence is 15 residues long. Germline V gene sequence: CDR1 SGHAT, CDR2 FQNNGV. The ends were cut back, 5 bases at V and 3 bases at J, with 17 bases in the middle. DNA of the CDR3: TGTGCCAGCAGCCCAGAATCAGGGTCCGGCTACGAGCAGTACTTC. Residues: CASSPESGSGYEQYF.

This clone was recorded once. The J gene is TRBJ2-7, the V gene TRBV14, with D perhaps being TRBD1 or TRBD2 (5 bases each). This CDR3 has 12 residues. Germline-derived CDR1 and CDR2 are SGHDN and FVKESK. Trimming pared 1 base from V and 6 bases from J, leaving 7 bases between. CDR3 nucleotides: TGTGCCAGCAGCCAAGTTGGGGGCGAGCAGTACTTC. Protein: CASSQVGGEQYF.

The rearrangement joins TRBV6-1 to TRBJ2-1; the D gene is possibly TRBD2 (5 bases). The CDR3 has 14 residues. CDR1 and CDR2 (germline): MNHNS, SASEGT. Trimming left V 6 bases short and J 8 bases short, with 17 bases between. The CDR3 coding sequence is TGTGCCAGCAGCAGCACCCGCAACGGGGATGAGCAGTTCTTC. Its protein is CASSSTRNGDEQFF.

The chain employs TRBV5-1 and TRBJ2-3; maybe TRBD2 (5 bases). The CDR3 extends over 15 amino acids. CDR1 SGHRS and CDR2 YFSETQ come from the germline V gene. Trimming removed 3 bases from V and 0 bases from J, with 11 bases in between. CDR3 region: CASSSSPVSTDTQYF. The CDR3 bases are TGCGCCAGCAGCTCTAGCCCAGTTAGCACAGATACGCAGTATTTT.

The chain links TRBV10-3 to TRBJ1-1; D remains ambiguous. CDR3 length equals 14 residues. Germline loops: CDR1 ENHRY, CDR2 SYGVKD. With 2 bases removed from V and 3 bases from J, the gap between germline ends came to 10 bases. The CDR3 sequence is CAISESVWDTEAFF. In DNA, the CDR3 is TGTGCCATCAGTGAGAGTGTGTGGGACACTGAAGCTTTCTTT.

The genes are TRBV11-2 and TRBJ1-2; D gene ambiguous. The CDR3 has 13 amino acids. Germline CDR1 SGHAT, CDR2 FQNNGV. V was pared by 3 bases and J by 2 bases, with 7 bases between. CDR3 sequence (DNA): TGTGCCAGCAGCTTTAGTTCCAACTATGGCTACACCTTC. Residues: CASSFSSNYGYTF.

The V gene is TRBV2, the J gene TRBJ2-7; 8 nucleotides line up with TRBD1. CDR1 and CDR2 (germline): SNHLY, FYNNEI. This CDR3 is built from 16 residues. The trim removed 2 bases at V and 0 bases at J, leaving 6 bases unmatched. DNA for the CDR3: TGTGCCAGCAGTGAACCGGACAGGGTAAGCTCCTACGAGCAGTACTTC. This codes for CASSEPDRVSSYEQYF.

The chain combines TRBV21-1 with TRBJ1-3. TRBV21-1 is termed a pseudogene. This CDR3 is built from 13 residues. The CDR3, as DNA: TGTGCCAGCAGCAAAATCTTTGGGAACACCATATATTTT. It translates to CASSKIFGNTIYF.

This rearrangement joins TRBV19 to TRBJ2-7; 8 nucleotides agree with TRBD1. Germline V gene sequence: CDR1 LNHDA, CDR2 SQIVND (reference sequence). Germline trimming cut 6 bases from V and 2 bases from J; bases unmatched to any gene: 6. The CDR3 sequence is 14 residues long. CDR3 in amino acids: CASSSGTGPYEQYF. The CDR3 nucleotides read TGTGCCAGTAGCTCCGGGACAGGACCCTACGAGCAGTACTTC.

The chain combines TRBV30 with TRBJ2-1; D unresolved. Germline values: CDR1 GTSNPN, CDR2 SVGIG (reference sequence). Trimming took off 0 bases at V and 6 bases at J, with 9 bases between the two ends. The CDR3 sequence is 13 residues long. Here the CDR3 DNA reads TGTGCCTGGAGTGTATCATACGGCAATGAGCAGTTCTTC. Its protein product is CAWSVSYGNEQFF.

With regard to this clone: Other DNA sequences of this sample code for an identical CDR3. DNA of the CDR3: TGTGCCAGCAGTGAAGTTACGGGTTCCGAGCAGTACTTC. Amino acids: CASSEVTGSEQYF. The genes are TRBV2 and TRBJ2-7; D remains ambiguous. CDR1 SNHLY and CDR2 FYNNEI come from the germline V gene. Trimming removed 1 base from V and 6 bases from J, with 10 bases in between. The CDR3 has 13 residues. The full variable domain, completed using reference TRBV2 and TRBJ2-7, is EPEVTQTPSHQVTQMGQEVILRCVPISNHLYFYWYRQILGQKVEFLVSFYNNEISEKSEIFDDQFSVERPDGSNFTLKIRSTKLEDSAMYFCASSEVTGSEQYFGPGTRLTVT.

This chain connects TRBV19 to TRBJ1-1; 7 bases align to TRBD1. V lost 6 bases and J lost 6; bases outside the gene matches: 10. Germline V lookup: CDR1 LNHDA, CDR2 SQIVND (reference sequence). The CDR3 totals 14 residues. In DNA, the CDR3 is TGTGCCAGTAGAGCAACGGACAGGTACGCTGAAGCTTTCTTT. Its protein product is CASRATDRYAEAFF.

This clone was observed once. The rearrangement links TRBV6-5 to TRBJ2-5; D gene ambiguous. V was cut by 0 bases and J by 2 bases, with 7 bases left in between. CDR3 length: 14 residues. The germline V gene has CDR1 MNHEY and CDR2 SVGAGI. CDR3 bases: TGTGCCAGCAGTTACTCGGGTCAGCAAGAGACCCAGTACTTC. Amino acids: CASSYSGQQETQYF.

The J gene is TRBJ2-2, the V gene TRBV2, with D hard to call. Looked up from germline, CDR1 is SNHLY and CDR2 is FYNNEI. The length of the CDR3 is 14 residues. V dropped 11 bases and J dropped 2 bases, with 15 bases sitting between them. The CDR3 loop is CAQSNGSNTGELFF. The CDR3 region has the DNA TGTGCCCAATCTAACGGCAGTAACACCGGGGAGCTGTTTTTT.

This sequence joins TRBV4-2 and TRBJ2-5, with 10 bases that match TRBD1. The CDR3 runs 16 residues. Trimming cost V 2 bases and J 4 bases; bases outside gene matches: 7. Germline V gene lookup returns CDR1 LGHNA and CDR2 YNFKEQ. CDR3 in amino acids: CASSQTIGTGVETQYF. Written as DNA, the CDR3 is TGTGCCAGCAGCCAAACTATCGGGACAGGGGTAGAGACCCAGTACTTC.

The chain couples TRBV19 to TRBJ2-6; 7 bases fit TRBD2. Germline lookup yields CDR1 LNHDA and CDR2 SQIVND (reference sequence). This CDR3 is built from 17 residues. With 5 bases clipped from V and 0 bases from J, the junction kept 7 bases outside the gene matches. CDR3 sequence: CASSLGPGGSGANVLTF. The CDR3 DNA reads TGTGCCAGTAGTCTAGGGCCGGGGGGCTCTGGGGCCAACGTCCTGACTTTC.

By share, this clone ranks as hyperexpanded. The gene calls are TRBV30 and TRBJ2-5; D remains ambiguous. V was trimmed by 2 bases and J by 4 bases, leaving 5 bases between them. The CDR3 is 11 residues long. CDR1 is GTSNPN, CDR2 SVGIG, per germline (reference sequence). The CDR3 coding sequence is TGTGCCTGGAGTATTGGAGAGACCCAGTACTTC. It translates to CAWSIGETQYF.

V gene TRBV4-1 combines with J gene TRBJ2-7; D not resolved. The CDR3 totals 14 residues. From germline, CDR1 is MGHRA and CDR2 YSYEKL. Trimming cost V 0 bases and J 0 bases, with 6 bases left between them. The CDR3 here is CASSQDPGSYEQYF. The DNA for the CDR3 is TGCGCCAGCAGCCAAGATCCGGGCTCCTACGAGCAGTACTTC.

The CDR3 region is CASSPGLAKTQYF. CDR3 sequence (DNA): TGTGCCAGCAGCCCAGGACTAGCCAAGACCCAGTACTTC. This sequence joins TRBV7-6 and TRBJ2-5, with 8 bases aligning to TRBD2. Germline CDR1 SGHVS, CDR2 FNYEAQ. The CDR3 is made up of 13 amino acids. Trimming removed 5 bases from V and 6 bases from J; junction bases left unmatched: 5.

The gene calls are TRBV30 and TRBJ2-7; D gene unclear. Germline values: CDR1 GTSNPN, CDR2 SVGIG (reference sequence). The CDR3 is made up of 12 amino acids. With 2 bases removed from V and 3 bases from J, the gap between germline ends came to 8 bases. The CDR3 coding sequence is TGTGCCTGGAGTCCTATAGGCTACGAGCAGTACTTC. It translates to CAWSPIGYEQYF.

The rearrangement links TRBV9 to TRBJ1-2; D may be TRBD1 (5 bases). The V gene's germline CDR1 is SGDLS and CDR2 YYNGEE. CDR3 size: 14 residues. Trimming left V 4 bases short and J 5 bases short, with 15 bases between. In nucleotides, the CDR3 is TGTGCCAGCAGCTCCATCGACAGTAGATATGGCTACACCTTC. Residues: CASSSIDSRYGYTF.

The J gene is TRBJ2-6, the V gene TRBV27; 7 bases line up with TRBD1. The CDR3 runs 16 residues. The germline V gene encodes CDR1 MNHEY and CDR2 SMNVEV (reference sequence). J lost 2 bases, V lost 3 bases, and 4 bases had no gene match. The CDR3 protein is CASSFPDRAGANVLTF. The DNA of the CDR3 is TGTGCCAGCAGTTTCCCCGACAGGGCTGGGGCCAACGTCCTGACTTTC.

The gene calls are TRBV10-1 and TRBJ2-3; D tentatively reads TRBD1 or TRBD2 (5 bases each). The CDR3 length is 12 residues. Trimming stripped 8 bases from V and 3 bases from J, with 9 bases between. The germline V gene has CDR1 WNHNN and CDR2 SYGVQD (reference sequence). CDR3 bases: TGCGCCAGCTCTGGGGGAACAGATACGCAGTATTTT. Translated, it gives CASSGGTDTQYF.

This sequence joins TRBV9 and TRBJ2-5, with 9 bases identical to TRBD1. Trimming took 3 bases from V and 2 from J; bases not matched to a gene: 5. The CDR3 is made up of 15 amino acids. Germline V gene data show CDR1 as SGDLS and CDR2 as YYNGEE. CDR3 loop: CASSGGQGPQETQYF. The CDR3 nucleotides read TGTGCCAGCAGCGGGGGACAGGGCCCACAAGAGACCCAGTACTTC.

This clone was found a few times. The rearrangement uses TRBV15 and TRBJ2-3; D is perhaps TRBD2 (7 bases). CDR1 and CDR2 (germline): LNHNV, YYDKDF (reference sequence). The V end lost 5 bases, the J end lost 5 bases, and 17 bases lay between the germline ends. The CDR3 loop spans 15 amino acids. Written as DNA, the CDR3 is TGTGCCACCAGCCCCGGGGAGGGGGGGGGAGATACGCAGTATTTT. This codes for CATSPGEGGGDTQYF.

Only one count was recorded for this clone. The V call is TRBV30, the J call TRBJ1-6; D is ambiguous. Germline V gene sequence: CDR1 GTSNPN, CDR2 SVGIG (reference sequence). V lost 3 bases, J lost 4 bases, and 4 bases lay in between. The CDR3 consists of 12 residues. The DNA of the CDR3 is TGTGCCTGGAGGGTGTATAATTCACCCCTCCACTTT. Protein product: CAWRVYNSPLHF.

The chain links TRBV7-9 to TRBJ2-7; TRBD1 agrees at 8 bases. The CDR3 is 12 amino acids. Germline CDR1 SEHNR, CDR2 FQNEAQ (reference sequence). The V gene end was trimmed by 8 bases and the J gene end by 3 bases; junction bases not matched to a gene: 3. The CDR3: CASRDRHYEQYF. CDR3 nucleotide sequence: TGTGCCAGCCGGGACAGGCACTACGAGCAGTACTTC. The entire variable domain, with the rest obtained from reference TRBV7-9 and TRBJ2-7, is as follows: DTGVSQNPRHKITKRGQNVTFRCDPISEHNRLYWYRQTLGQGPEFLTYFQNEAQLEKSRLLSDRFSAERPKGSFSTLEIQRTEQGDSAMYLCASRDRHYEQYFGPGTRLTVT.

The chain recombines TRBV4-1 with TRBJ1-2; D is possibly TRBD1 (5 bases). The germline V and J ends were trimmed by 6 bases and 2 bases, with 19 bases remaining between them. The V gene's germline CDR1 is MGHRA and CDR2 YSYEKL. The CDR3 contains 16 residues. This chain's CDR3 is CASSPGGMTANYGYTF. CDR3 nucleotide sequence: TGCGCCAGCAGTCCCGGAGGGATGACAGCCAACTATGGCTACACCTTC.

This CDR3 is CASSHLDRALYGYTF. The CDR3 DNA is TGTGCCAGCAGCCACCTGGACAGAGCCCTCTATGGCTACACCTTC. The chain employs TRBV11-2 and TRBJ1-2, with D perhaps matching TRBD1 (6 bases). Trimming cost V 5 bases and J 4 bases, with 17 bases left between them. Germline V gene data show CDR1 as SGHAT and CDR2 as FQNNGV. The CDR3 extends over 15 amino acids.